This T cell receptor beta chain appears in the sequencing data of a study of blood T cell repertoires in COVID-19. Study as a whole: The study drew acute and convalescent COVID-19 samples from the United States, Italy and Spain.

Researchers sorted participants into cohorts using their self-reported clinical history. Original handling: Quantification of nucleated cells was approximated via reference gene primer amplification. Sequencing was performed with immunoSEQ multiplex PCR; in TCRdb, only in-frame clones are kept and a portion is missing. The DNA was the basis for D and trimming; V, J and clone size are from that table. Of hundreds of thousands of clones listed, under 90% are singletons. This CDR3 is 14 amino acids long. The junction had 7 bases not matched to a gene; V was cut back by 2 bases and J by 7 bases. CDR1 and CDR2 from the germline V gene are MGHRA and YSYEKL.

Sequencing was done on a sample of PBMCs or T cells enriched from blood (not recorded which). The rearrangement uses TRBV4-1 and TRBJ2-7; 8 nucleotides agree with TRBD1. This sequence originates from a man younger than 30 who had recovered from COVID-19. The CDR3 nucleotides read TGCGCCAGCAGCCAACCTAGACAGGGGTGGGAGCAGTACTTC. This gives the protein CASSQPRQGWEQYF.